The TCR beta chain under discussion was sequenced for a study of regulatory T cells in long-lasting Graves disease. V was trimmed by 2 bases and J by 4 bases, leaving 11 bases between them. The V gene's germline CDR1 is MNHEY and CDR2 SVGEGT. The CDR3 extends over 14 amino acids. Combining iRepertoire HTBI primers with Arm-PCR of CDR3 regions, the authors built TCR beta libraries. Each CDR3 protein is one row after TCRdb ran MiXCR on the multiplex PCR reads. The repertoire holds roughly 380,000 distinct CDR3 sequences, with 15% to 20% as singletons. The table lists this clonotype with many counts. The time point is: newly diagnosed GD, antithyroid drugs for less than 3 months. RNA extracted from PBMCs served as the sequencing template. This sample was also put to use in a study of T cells in Graves' hyperthyroidism and ophthalmopathy. This second study says: Stability of Graves' hyperthyroidism was defined as absent ophthalmopathy progression within 18 months.

The sequence derives from a middle-aged man with Graves disease. This chain connects TRBV6-2 or TRBV6-3 to TRBJ1-1, with no clear D. This sample comprised peripheral blood mononuclear cells (PBMCs), obtained at new diagnosis, from a patient treated with antithyroid drugs. This CDR3 reads CASSYTRSGTEAFF. The CDR3 region has the DNA TGTGCCAGCAGTTACACTAGGTCGGGCACTGAAGCTTTCTTT.